The source of this T cell receptor (beta chain) is a study of cytomegalovirus exposure and HLA in healthy donors. Assay: immunoSEQ multiplex PCR; the TCRdb copy retains only in-frame clones and omits some. The table shows approximately 220,000 clones, with about 93% occurring only once. The study's findings and limits: Researchers catalogued approximately 160 TCR beta chains as cytomegalovirus-associated.

A note on this clone: Its cognate antigen is unknown.

This TCR came from a young woman in good health and CMV-seronegative. Sequenced sample: PBMCs.

Written as DNA, the CDR3 is TGTGCCAGCAGCTTATGGTCGTCAGGGAACACTGAAGCTTTCTTT. This encodes CASSLWSSGNTEAFF. The rearrangement links TRBV11-2 to TRBJ1-1, with D uncertain. This CDR3 comprises 15 residues. The germline gives CDR1 SGHAT, CDR2 FQNNGV. V was trimmed by 2 bases and J by 1 base, leaving 11 bases between them.